The clone carrying this TCR beta chain was detected only a few times. This specimen belongs to a study of T-cell memory formation after mild COVID-19. About the study: TCR clusters were mostly donor specific.

5'RACE primed at constant segments yielded TCR alpha and TCR beta cDNA libraries bearing sample barcodes and UMIs. TCRdb re-called the 5' RACE reads through MiXCR, storing one row per CDR3 protein. Of fewer than 500,000 distinct CDR3 sequences listed, about 23% are singletons. V was pared by 2 bases and J by 3 bases, with 9 bases between. The CDR3 covers 14 residues. CDR1 SGHTA and CDR2 FQGNSA come from the germline V gene. The chain recombines TRBV7-2 with TRBJ2-3; D is uncertain. The sample was PBMCs or a T cell subset sorted from them (not recorded which). The clonotype was recovered from an adult woman who had mild COVID-19 (a few samples of this study predate the infection). Cell type and time point are not known. The CDR3 DNA reads as TGTGCCAGCAGCTTATGGGCACGGACAGATACGCAGTATTTT. It codes for CASSLWARTDTQYF.